The 2 T cell receptor beta chains below were found in one sample sequenced in a study of T cell responses to AZD1222 COVID-19 vaccine. Only in-frame clones appear in the TCRdb table, and some are missing; sequencing was by immunoSEQ multiplex PCR. The sample holds 100,000 to 150,000 clones, around 86% seen once. The specimen was peripheral blood, collected on day 0 of AZD1222 vaccination. All receptors come from an adult in good health.

The chain employs TRBV7-9 and TRBJ1-1; D remains ambiguous. The CDR3 is 15 residues long. Trimming took 0 bases from V and 0 from J, leaving 8 bases between them. Germline CDR1 and CDR2: SEHNR and FQNEAQ (reference sequence). Here the CDR3 reads CASSLATGMNTEAFF. In nucleotides, the CDR3 is TGTGCCAGCAGCTTAGCGACCGGTATGAACACTGAAGCTTTCTTT.

The gene calls are TRBV10-1 and TRBJ1-2; a weak D match, TRBD1 (5 bases). V lost 6 bases and J lost 4, with 12 bases in between. The CDR3 consists of 13 residues. The germline V gene has CDR1 WNHNN and CDR2 SYGVQD (reference sequence). The CDR3 region is CASRIVGGYGYTF. CDR3 DNA sequence: TGCGCCAGCAGGATAGTCGGGGGCTATGGCTACACCTTC.